The 19 T cell receptor beta chains reported below all come from one sample, sequenced in a study of shared clonotypes between healthy human individuals. Sequencing used immunoSEQ multiplex PCR; TCRdb keeps in-frame clones, though not all of them. This sample has some 470,000 clones; about 82% occur once, and the top ten carry roughly 13%. Input material: PBMCs. Receptor source: a woman between 35 and 50 years old in good health. Some clones in this sample may be carry-over from other donors' samples.

The chain joins TRBV25-1 to TRBJ1-1, with D unclear. Trimming stripped 4 bases from V and 0 bases from J, with 9 bases between. The CDR3 covers 14 residues. Germline CDR1 is MGHDK and CDR2 is SYGVNS. CDR3 coding DNA: TGTGCCAGCAGTGTCCCAGACCTGAACACTGAAGCTTTCTTT. Its translation is CASSVPDLNTEAFF.

The chain has TRBV10-3 and TRBJ2-7; 12 positions match TRBD1. Germline-derived CDR1 and CDR2 are ENHRY and SYGVKD. V lost 5 bases and J lost 4; bases outside the gene matches: 9. This CDR3 has 16 residues. DNA of the CDR3: TGTGCCATCAGTCCCGGGACAGGGGGCGTCATTTACGAGCAGTACTTC. Translated: CAISPGTGGVIYEQYF.

The sample holds a few counts of this clone. The rearrangement links TRBV30 to TRBJ2-7, with D perhaps TRBD1 or TRBD2 (5 bases each). V lost 2 bases, J lost 5 bases, and 10 bases lay in between. The CDR3 totals 12 residues. The V gene's germline CDR1 is GTSNPN and CDR2 SVGIG (reference sequence). Here the CDR3 DNA reads TGTGCCTGGAGTAGGGGACCTCACGAGCAGTACTTC. Residues: CAWSRGPHEQYF.

V and J are TRBV2 and TRBJ1-2; TRBD1 matches at 9 bases. The V gene's germline CDR1 is SNHLY and CDR2 FYNNEI. V lost 7 bases, J lost 3 bases, and 3 bases stayed unmatched. The CDR3 contains 13 residues. CDR3 residues: CASTRTGDYGYTF. The CDR3 nucleotides are TGTGCCAGCACCAGGACAGGGGACTATGGCTACACCTTC.

The chain has TRBV4-1 and TRBJ2-2, with D perhaps matching TRBD2 (5 bases). Germline CDR1 is MGHRA and CDR2 is YSYEKL. The CDR3 runs to 16 residues. Trimming left V 4 bases short and J 6 bases short, with 18 bases between. CDR3 in amino acids: CASSPGPTLVPGELFF. The CDR3 region has the DNA TGCGCCAGCAGCCCGGGCCCCACACTAGTTCCCGGGGAGCTGTTTTTT.

J is TRBJ2-1 and V is TRBV6-5; a weak D match, TRBD1 (6 bases). The germline V gene has CDR1 MNHEY and CDR2 SVGAGI. The ends were cut back, 2 bases at V and 6 bases at J, with 17 bases in the middle. This CDR3 has 16 amino acids. The CDR3: CASSYTSGQSGNEQFF. The CDR3 DNA sequence: TGTGCCAGCAGTTACACCTCTGGACAGTCAGGCAATGAGCAGTTCTTC.

The genes are TRBV20-1 and TRBJ2-1, with a tentative D call TRBD2 (6 bases). CDR1 is DFQATT and CDR2 is SNEGSKA in the germline V gene (reference sequence). The CDR3 totals 11 residues. Trimming shortened V by 6 bases and J by 9 bases, and 12 bases separated the two germline ends. CDR3 amino acids: CSANPGVEQFF. The CDR3 DNA is TGCAGTGCCAACCCGGGAGTTGAGCAGTTCTTC.

The chain links TRBV30 to TRBJ1-5; weak D call: TRBD1 (5 bases). CDR1 and CDR2 from the germline V gene are GTSNPN and SVGIG (reference sequence). Trimming removed 0 bases at V and 1 base at J, with 10 bases between. CDR3 length: 15 residues. CDR3 DNA sequence: TGTGCCTGGAGTGTAGGGACGGTGAGCAATCAGCCCCAGCATTTT. Encoded protein: CAWSVGTVSNQPQHF.

This clone was detected many times. The CDR3 region has the DNA TGTGCCAGCAGTTCAAACGGACAGTTCTCCTACAATGAGCAGTTCTTC. This codes for CASSSNGQFSYNEQFF. The rearrangement links TRBV27 to TRBJ2-1; D is possibly TRBD1 (6 bases). CDR1 and CDR2 (germline): MNHEY, SMNVEV (reference sequence). The CDR3 consists of 16 residues. Trimming removed 4 bases from V and 0 bases from J, with 13 bases in between.

The chain has TRBV10-2 and TRBJ2-5; 10 bases map to TRBD2. CDR1 is WSHSY, CDR2 SAAADI, per germline. This CDR3 has 14 residues. Germline trimming cut 8 bases from V and 5 bases from J; bases unmatched to any gene: 8. CDR3 protein: CASGGTSAVETQYF. In nucleotides, the CDR3 is TGCGCCAGCGGAGGGACTAGCGCGGTCGAGACCCAGTACTTC.

The chain couples TRBV5-6 to TRBJ2-7; D gene uncertain. Trimming took 3 bases from V and 2 from J, leaving 6 bases between them. The CDR3 contains 12 residues. The V gene's germline CDR1 is SGHDT and CDR2 YYEEEE. CDR3 region: CASSYHPYEQYF. The CDR3 DNA reads as TGTGCCAGCAGCTACCACCCCTACGAGCAGTACTTC.

There are a few counts of this clone. V usage is TRBV25-1 and J usage is TRBJ2-5; 10 nucleotides match TRBD1. Judging by the DNA end, TRBJ2-7 fits better; the J call may be wrong. From germline, CDR1 is MGHDK and CDR2 SYGVNS. This CDR3 region has 17 residues. The CDR3 nucleotides are TGTGCCAGCAGTGAAATGGGGACAGGGGAAATAAGCTACGAGCAGTACTTC. As protein: CASSEMGTGEISYEQYF.

The chain couples TRBV4-2 to TRBJ1-2; no definite D call. CDR1 and CDR2 (germline): LGHNA, YNFKEQ. V dropped 0 bases and J dropped 4 bases, with 9 bases sitting between them. The CDR3 runs 14 residues. The CDR3 nucleotides read TGTGCCAGCAGCCAAGACGGCAGGTCCTATGGCTACACCTTC. As protein: CASSQDGRSYGYTF.

V gene TRBV28 combines with J gene TRBJ2-7; D is tentatively TRBD1 or TRBD2 (6 bases each). The CDR3 spans 17 residues. The germline V and J ends were trimmed by 5 bases and 6 bases, with 26 bases remaining between them. Germline CDR1 MDHEN, CDR2 SYDVKM. The CDR3 here is CASSPGARMGFRGEQYF. CDR3 in DNA: TGTGCCAGCAGTCCGGGGGCCAGGATGGGGTTTCGTGGCGAGCAGTACTTC.

V and J are TRBV6-1 and TRBJ1-1; D remains unclear. CDR1 and CDR2 (germline): MNHNS, SASEGT. V lost 4 bases to trimming and J lost 6 bases, with 15 bases between them. This CDR3 comprises 14 residues. CDR3 loop: CASSVSQLISEAFF. In nucleotides, the CDR3 is TGTGCCAGCAGTGTGTCTCAGCTAATCTCTGAAGCTTTCTTT.

This clone was counted at least ten times. Other nucleotide sequences from this sample produce the same CDR3. This sequence joins TRBV18 and TRBJ2-7; unclear D gene. The CDR3 spans 13 residues. Per germline, CDR1 KGHSH and CDR2 LQKENI. Trimming stripped 6 bases from V and 5 bases from J, with 14 bases between. CDR3 residues: CASSRAYRDEQYF. The CDR3 DNA is TGTGCCAGCTCGAGAGCGTACCGGGACGAGCAGTACTTC.

The chain combines TRBV21-1 with TRBJ2-5; the table's D gene call, TRBD2, was not cross checked with the DNA. TRBV21-1 has pseudogene status. This CDR3 spans 14 amino acids. CDR3: CASSKEARAWTQYF. DNA of the CDR3: TGTGCCAGCAGCAAAGAAGCGAGGGCTTGGACCCAGTACTTC.

The chain uses TRBV2 and TRBJ1-5; 7 nucleotides match TRBD1. V was pared by 7 bases and J by 3 bases, with 9 bases of the junction left unmatched. In germline, CDR1 is SNHLY, CDR2 FYNNEI. The CDR3 sequence is 15 residues long. CDR3 in amino acids: CASTNGGQPNQPQHF. CDR3 nucleotide sequence: TGTGCCAGCACCAACGGGGGACAGCCCAATCAGCCCCAGCATTTT.

CDR3 sequence (DNA): TGTGCCAGCAGCTTAGCCAGATCCTACGAGCAGTACTTC. Protein: CASSLARSYEQYF. This chain connects TRBV7-2 to TRBJ2-7; D is unresolved. Trimming shortened V by 0 bases and J by 1 base, and 4 bases separated the two germline ends. The CDR3 consists of 13 residues. CDR1 and CDR2 from the germline V gene are SGHTA and FQGNSA. The full variable domain, in which reference TRBV7-2 and TRBJ2-7 provide the parts outside the CDR3, is GAGVSQSPSNKVTEKGKDVELRCDPISGHTALYWYRQSLGQGLEFLIYFQGNSAPDKSGLPSDRFSAERTGGSVSTLTIQRTQQEDSAVYLCASSLARSYEQYFGPGTRLTVT.